A single sample is the source of the 17 T cell receptor beta chains below, sequenced in a study of regulatory T cells in long-lasting Graves disease. CDR3 regions were amplified by Arm-PCR using iRepertoire HTBI primers to build TCR beta libraries. One entry per CDR3 protein, called by TCRdb with MiXCR from the multiplex PCR reads. The sample shows approximately 470,000 distinct CDR3 sequences, around 16% of them seen only once. Time point given: newly diagnosed GD, antithyroid drugs for less than 3 months. Preparation of the TCR library used RNA extracted from PBMCs. In addition, the sample was reused for a study of T cells in Graves' hyperthyroidism and ophthalmopathy.

Sequenced material: peripheral blood mononuclear cells (PBMCs), taken at new diagnosis, from a patient treated with antithyroid drugs. Receptors originate from a man between 35 and 55 years old with Graves disease.

At least ten counts were recorded for this clonotype. The chain uses TRBV2 and TRBJ2-1; 7 bases map to TRBD2. Germline assignment: CDR1 SNHLY and CDR2 FYNNEI. The CDR3 sequence is 14 residues long. With V trimmed by 11 bases and J by 3 bases, 10 bases remained unmatched. The CDR3 spells CASGKGGYYNEQFF. The CDR3 nucleotides read TGTGCCTCGGGGAAGGGAGGGTACTACAATGAGCAGTTCTTC.

This clonotype was seen only a few times. The J gene is TRBJ2-3, the V gene TRBV6-1, with TRBD2 identical over 10 bases. Trimming cost V 3 bases and J 2 bases; bases outside gene matches: 2. Germline V lookup: CDR1 MNHNS, CDR2 SASEGT. CDR3 length equals 15 residues. The CDR3 region is CASSDSGRPTDTQYF. The CDR3 nucleotides are TGTGCCAGCAGTGATAGCGGGAGGCCCACAGATACGCAGTATTTT.

Remarks on this clonotype: A much larger clonotype is one base distant, so this may be a read error. The chain links TRBV3-1 to TRBJ2-4, with 8 bases fitting TRBD2. Germline CDR1 and CDR2: LGHDT and YNNKEL (reference sequence). Trimming removed 4 bases from V and 13 bases from J; junction bases left unmatched: 18. This CDR3 comprises 16 residues. CDR3 DNA sequence: TGTGCCAGCAGCCGGTCCCGGGGGGGGAGGCGGTATGAGCAGTACTTC. This translates into CASSRSRGGRRYEQYF.

The sample holds many counts of this clonotype. The chain couples TRBV30 to TRBJ2-6, with D perhaps assigned TRBD1 or TRBD2 (5 bases each). Trimming stripped 0 bases from V and 3 bases from J, with 15 bases between. Looked up from germline, CDR1 is GTSNPN and CDR2 is SVGIG (reference sequence). This CDR3 contains 17 residues. CDR3 nucleotides: TGTGCCTGGAGTGTACTCCGGGGCTCCAATGGGGCCAACGTCCTGACTTTC. It codes for CAWSVLRGSNGANVLTF.

This clonotype was detected many times. CDR3 DNA: TGTGCCAGCAGCTTAGTTCTGGGGCAGGGGGACACCGGGGAGCTGTTTTTT. The encoded protein is CASSLVLGQGDTGELFF. The J gene is TRBJ2-2, the V gene TRBV11-3, with 7 bases lining up with TRBD1. The CDR3 spans 17 residues. The V gene's germline CDR1 is SGHNT and CDR2 YENEEA. V lost 1 base, J lost 3 bases, and 8 bases stayed unmatched. Looking up the rest from reference TRBV11-3 and TRBJ2-2 gives the full variable domain: EAGVVQSPRYKIIEKKQPVAFWCNPISGHNTLYWYLQNLGQGPELLIRYENEEAVDDSQLPKDRFSAERLKGVDSTLKIQPAELGDSAVYLCASSLVLGQGDTGELFFGEGSRLTVL.

The table lists this clonotype with many counts. This chain connects TRBV3-1 to TRBJ2-7; D not certain. V was trimmed by 5 bases and J by 5 bases, leaving 7 bases between them. The CDR3 length is 11 residues. The V gene's germline CDR1 is LGHDT and CDR2 YNNKEL (reference sequence). In DNA form, the CDR3 reads TGTGCCAGCAGCTCCCCCAACGAGCAGTACTTC. This translates into CASSSPNEQYF.

This clonotype was picked up a small number of times. V gene TRBV29-1 combines with J gene TRBJ1-5; weak D call: TRBD1 (6 bases). The CDR3 totals 14 residues. The ends were cut back, 6 bases at V and 7 bases at J, with 19 bases in the middle. Looked up from germline, CDR1 is SQVTM and CDR2 is ANQGSEA. The CDR3: CSVGKGTNSQPQHF. CDR3 in DNA: TGCAGCGTGGGAAAAGGGACAAATAGCCAGCCCCAGCATTTT.

At least ten counts were recorded for this clonotype. V is TRBV7-2 and J is TRBJ2-2; tentative D call: TRBD2 (6 bases). Between the trimmed V and J ends, which lost 5 bases and 5 bases, there was a span of 15 bases. Per germline, CDR1 SGHTA and CDR2 FQGNSA. This CDR3 has 15 amino acids. The CDR3 here is CASSQAWGTTGELFF. CDR3 DNA sequence: TGTGCCAGCAGCCAAGCTTGGGGGACTACCGGGGAGCTGTTTTTT.

This clonotype was seen at least ten times. V gene TRBV6-1 combines with J gene TRBJ2-2; 12 nucleotides line up with TRBD2. Per germline, CDR1 MNHNS and CDR2 SASEGT. The CDR3 loop spans 15 amino acids. The J segment lost 4 bases and the V segment lost 7 bases, leaving 4 bases of the junction unmatched. The DNA for the CDR3 is TGTGCCAGCAACCTAGCGGGAGGGGCCACCGGGGAGCTGTTTTTT. It yields the protein CASNLAGGATGELFF.

With respect to this clonotype: This sequence may be a read error, since a much larger clone differs from it by one base. The V and J genes are TRBV28 and TRBJ1-2, with a possible D match to TRBD1 (5 bases). The CDR3 runs 16 residues. Germline assignment: CDR1 MDHEN and CDR2 SYDVKM. CDR3: CASLTGGGGSNYGCTF. Here the CDR3 DNA reads TGTGCCAGCCTCACTGGGGGTGGGGGTTCGAACTATGGCTGCACCTTC.

This clonotype showed up just a few times. Relative to the germline gene, one junction end is altered; a read error may explain this. V and J are TRBV11-2 and TRBJ2-2; D is possibly TRBD2 (6 bases). This CDR3 has 15 amino acids. Looked up from germline, CDR1 is SGHAT and CDR2 is FQNNGV. CDR3 sequence (DNA): TGTGCCAGCGGCTTAGGCGGGACTCACACCGGGGAGCTGTTTTTT. Amino acid sequence: CASGLGGTHTGELFF.

Comments on this clonotype: A much more abundant neighbour one base away suggests this may be a read error. This sequence joins TRBV5-1 and TRBJ2-7; 8 nucleotides align to TRBD1. CDR1 SGHRS and CDR2 YFSETQ come from the germline V gene. The CDR3 is 15 residues long. The CDR3 DNA sequence: TGTGCCAGCAGTGATCAGTGGACAGGGCATTACGAGCAGTACTTC. As protein: CASSDQWTGHYEQYF.

The rearrangement joins TRBV14 to TRBJ2-1; D gene ambiguous. Trimming removed 1 base from V and 0 bases from J, with 16 bases in between. CDR1 and CDR2 (germline): SGHDN, FVKESK. The CDR3 is made up of 18 amino acids. The CDR3 nucleotides are TGTGCCAGCAGCCAAGTCCTCCTAAGACGAAGCTCCTACAATGAGCAGTTCTTC. Amino acids: CASSQVLLRRSSYNEQFF.

As concerns this clonotype: Germline is not matched at one junction end, which may reflect a read error. The chain has TRBV7-6 and TRBJ1-1; tentatively, D is TRBD1 (6 bases). Per the germline V gene, CDR1 is SGHVS and CDR2 is FNYEAQ. CDR3 length: 15 residues. In nucleotides, the CDR3 is TGTGCCAGCAGCTTAGTAGAGGGGGGCAGAACTGGAGCTTTCTTT. Translated: CASSLVEGGRTGAFF.

The CDR3, as DNA: TGTGCCAGCAGTTTAAGACTAGCGGGAATCGGGGAGCTGTTTTTT. It is translated as CASSLRLAGIGELFF. The rearrangement joins TRBV12-3 or TRBV12-4 to TRBJ2-2; 11 bases match TRBD2. This CDR3 has 15 amino acids. Losses at the gene ends were 2 bases for V and 7 bases for J; bases not matched to a gene: 3.

This clonotype has just a few counts. This chain uses TRBV7-3 with TRBJ2-1, with D uncertain. The CDR3 length is 12 residues. V was clipped by 5 bases and J by 9 bases, with 11 bases between them. The germline V gene encodes CDR1 SGHTA and CDR2 FQGTGA. CDR3 sequence: CASSLDWGEQFF. The DNA for the CDR3 is TGTGCCAGCAGCCTAGATTGGGGTGAGCAGTTCTTC. The full variable domain, rest sourced from reference TRBV7-3 and TRBJ2-1, is GAGVSQTPSNKVTEKGKYVELRCDPISGHTALYWYRQSLGQGPEFLIYFQGTGAADDSGLPNDRFFAVRPEGSVSTLKIQRTERGDSAVYLCASSLDWGEQFFGPGTRLTVL.

This chain uses TRBV18 with TRBJ2-7, with 7 bases identical to TRBD1. The CDR3 is made up of 13 amino acids. CDR1 and CDR2 (germline): KGHSH, LQKENI. V lost 8 bases, J lost 1 base, and 5 bases stayed unmatched. This CDR3 is CASPLGQSYEQYF. CDR3 bases: TGTGCCAGCCCACTGGGACAGTCCTACGAGCAGTACTTC.